Many counts were recorded for the clone carrying this TCR beta chain. TCRdb reanalysed the 5' RACE reads using MiXCR and keeps one entry per CDR3 protein. The sample holds under 50,000 distinct CDR3 sequences; around 4% are singletons and the top ten take 5.5% to 6.5%. This entry belongs to a study of early T cells in non-severe SARS-CoV-2 infection. The germline V gene encodes CDR1 MNHEY and CDR2 SVGEGT. The germline V and J ends were trimmed by 7 bases and 1 base, with 12 bases remaining between them. This CDR3 is 14 amino acids long. The sample comprised whole blood. The chain joins TRBV6-2 or TRBV6-3 to TRBJ2-3; D is uncertain. The clonotype comes from an adult who was a healthcare worker with PCR-confirmed SARS-CoV-2 infection or an uninfected control (not recorded which). The CDR3 reads CASTLEVGTDTQYF. CDR3 sequence (DNA): TGTGCCAGCACCCTCGAAGTAGGCACAGATACGCAGTATTTT.